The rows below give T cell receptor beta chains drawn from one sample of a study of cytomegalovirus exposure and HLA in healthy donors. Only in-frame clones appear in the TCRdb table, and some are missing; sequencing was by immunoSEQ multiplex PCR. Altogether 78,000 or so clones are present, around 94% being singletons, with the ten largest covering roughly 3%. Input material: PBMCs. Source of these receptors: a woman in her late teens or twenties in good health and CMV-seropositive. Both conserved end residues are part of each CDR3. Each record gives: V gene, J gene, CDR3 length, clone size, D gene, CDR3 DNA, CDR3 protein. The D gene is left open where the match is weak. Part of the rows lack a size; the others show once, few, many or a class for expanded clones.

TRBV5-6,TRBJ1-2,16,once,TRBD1,TGTGCCAGCAGCTCCGGGACAGGGGCGGCCATCTATGGCTACACCTTC,CASSSGTGAAIYGYTF
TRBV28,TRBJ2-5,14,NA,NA,TGTGCCAGCAGGAACCAGGGTTCACGGGAGACCCAGTACTTC,CASRNQGSRETQYF
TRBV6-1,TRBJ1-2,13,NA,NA,TGTGCCAGCAGTGACTCGGGAAGGTATGGCTACACCTTC,CASSDSGRYGYTF
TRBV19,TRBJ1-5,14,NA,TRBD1,TGTGCCAGTAGTACAGGGGGCGGCAATCAGCCCCAGCATTTT,CASSTGGGNQPQHF
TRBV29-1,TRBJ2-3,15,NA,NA,TGCAGCGTTGAGAATCTGGGCAGGTCTGGAGATACGCAGTATTTT,CSVENLGRSGDTQYF
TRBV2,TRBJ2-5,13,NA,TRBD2,TGTGCCAGCAATGAGGGACTAGCGGAGACCCAGTACTTC,CASNEGLAETQYF
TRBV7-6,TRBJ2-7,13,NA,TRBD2,TGTGCCAGCAGCACGGGACTAGCGGGCGTTACGTACTTC,CASSTGLAGVTYF
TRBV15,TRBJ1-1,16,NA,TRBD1,TGTGCCACCAGCACTCACGGTGGACAGGGGGATACTGAAGCTTTCTTT,CATSTHGGQGDTEAFF
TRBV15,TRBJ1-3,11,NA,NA,TGTGCCACCAGCCGTTTTAACACCATATATTTT,CATSRFNTIYF
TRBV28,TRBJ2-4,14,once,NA,TGTGCCAGCATTCGGCAGGGAGGTGGAGACATTCAGTACTTC,CASIRQGGGDIQYF
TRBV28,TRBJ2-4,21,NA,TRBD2,TGTGCCAGCAGTTTGTTTACTAGCGGGAAAGGTACGAAGGGGGCCAAAAACATTCAGTACTTC,CASSLFTSGKGTKGAKNIQYF
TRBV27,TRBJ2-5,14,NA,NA,TGTGCCAGCAGTTTACAGGGGATACAAGAGACCCAGTACTTC,CASSLQGIQETQYF
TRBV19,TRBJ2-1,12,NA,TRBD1,TGTGCCAGTAGCCGGACAGGGATTGAGCAGTTCTTC,CASSRTGIEQFF
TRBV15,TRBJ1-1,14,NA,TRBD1,TGTGCCACCAGCTCGAACAGGGGGTCGGCTGAAGCTTTCTTT,CATSSNRGSAEAFF
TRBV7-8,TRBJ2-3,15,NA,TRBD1,TGTGCCAGCAGCGTAACAGGGGGCTTAAGGAATACGCAGTATTTT,CASSVTGGLRNTQYF
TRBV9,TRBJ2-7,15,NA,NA,TGTGCCAGCAGCCCCAAAGGGAGCGCTCCCTACGAGCAGTACTTC,CASSPKGSAPYEQYF
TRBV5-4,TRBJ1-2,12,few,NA,TGTGCCGGGTGGGGGGAGTTCTATGGCTACACCTTC,CAGWGEFYGYTF